This T cell receptor (beta chain) is from a study of early T cells in non-severe SARS-CoV-2 infection. The overall study: Chains from this unsorted whole-blood bulk RNA could not be paired. General study results and limits: Matching against VDJdb likely underestimated virus-specific expansions, favoring anti-spike CD8.

V lost 6 bases and J 2 bases, leaving 9 bases between the germline ends. This CDR3 is 13 amino acids long. Unique molecular identifiers were attached to individual cDNA molecules. MiXCR, applied by TCRdb to the 5' RACE reads, yields one record per CDR3 protein. Of tens of thousands of distinct CDR3 sequences listed, 15% were seen once; the top ten hold 4.5% to 7%. In the case of this clonotype: Its antigen is currently unknown.

The J gene is TRBJ2-3, the V gene TRBV12-3 or TRBV12-4; no clear D. The TCR originated in an adult who was a healthcare worker with PCR-confirmed SARS-CoV-2 infection or an uninfected control (not recorded which). The sample taken for sequencing was whole blood. The CDR3, as DNA: TGTGCCAGCAGGCGGTTAGACACAGATACGCAGTATTTT. Translating it yields CASRRLDTDTQYF.